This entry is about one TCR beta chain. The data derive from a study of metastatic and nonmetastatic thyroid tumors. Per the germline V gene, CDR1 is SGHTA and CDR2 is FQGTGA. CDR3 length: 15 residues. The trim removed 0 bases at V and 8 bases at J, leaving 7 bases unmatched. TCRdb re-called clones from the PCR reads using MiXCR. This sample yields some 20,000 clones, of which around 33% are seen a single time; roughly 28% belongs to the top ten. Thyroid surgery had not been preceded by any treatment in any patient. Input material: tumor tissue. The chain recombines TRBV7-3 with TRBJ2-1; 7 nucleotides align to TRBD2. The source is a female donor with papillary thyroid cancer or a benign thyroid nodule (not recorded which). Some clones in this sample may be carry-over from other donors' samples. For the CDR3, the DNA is TGTGCCAGCAGCTTAACAGGGAGGGAAAGTGATGAGCAGTTCTTC. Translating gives CASSLTGRESDEQFF.